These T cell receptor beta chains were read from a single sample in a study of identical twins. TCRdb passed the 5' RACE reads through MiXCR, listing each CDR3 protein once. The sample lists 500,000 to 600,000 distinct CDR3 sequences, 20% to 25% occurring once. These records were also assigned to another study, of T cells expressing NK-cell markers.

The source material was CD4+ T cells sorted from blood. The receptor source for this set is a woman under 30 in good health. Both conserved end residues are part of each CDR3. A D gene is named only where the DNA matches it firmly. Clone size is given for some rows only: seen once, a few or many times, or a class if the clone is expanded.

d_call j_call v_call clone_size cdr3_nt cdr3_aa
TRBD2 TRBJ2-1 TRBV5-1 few TGCGCCAGCAGCTTGGCCTCAGGGCGGGGGGGCTCCTACAATGAGCAGTTCTTC CASSLASGRGGSYNEQFF
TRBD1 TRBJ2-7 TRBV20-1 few TGCAGTGCTAGAACCGGGACAGGGGGCTTCTACGAGCAGTACTTC CSARTGTGGFYEQYF
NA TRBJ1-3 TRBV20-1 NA TGCAGTGCCCTAAGGGACGAGGAGGGAAACACCATATATTTT CSALRDEEGNTIYF
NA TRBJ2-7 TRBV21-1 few TGTGCCAGCAGCATTTTGCCTCAAGCGTCCTACGAGCAGTACTTC CASSILPQASYEQYF
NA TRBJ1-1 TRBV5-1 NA TGCGCCAGCAGCTTGGCCCCGGGCAGGGCGAGCACTGAAGCTTTCTTT CASSLAPGRASTEAFF
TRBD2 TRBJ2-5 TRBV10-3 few TGTGCCATCAGACTAAGCGGGAGGACCCAAGAGACCCAGTACTTC CAIRLSGRTQETQYF
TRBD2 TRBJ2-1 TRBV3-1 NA TGTGCCAGCAGTACTAGCGGGGGAATCTACAATGAGCAGTTCTTC CASSTSGGIYNEQFF
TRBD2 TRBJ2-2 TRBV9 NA TGTGCCAGCAGCGTACCTAGCGGGAGGCAGAAGGCCGGGGAGCTGTTTTTT CASSVPSGRQKAGELFF
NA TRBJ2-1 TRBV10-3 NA TGTGCCATCAGTGACTCGACTAAACTAGGGCAGTTCTTC CAISDSTKLGQFF
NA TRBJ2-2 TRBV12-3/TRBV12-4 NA TGTGCCAGCAGTTTAGTAATCGGCGGGGAGCTGTTTTTT CASSLVIGGELFF
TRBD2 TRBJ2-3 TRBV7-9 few TGTGCCAGCAGCCCAAGACTAGCGGAGTATACAGATACGCAGTATTTT CASSPRLAEYTDTQYF
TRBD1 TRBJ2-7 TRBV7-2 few TGTGCCAGCAGGTGGGACAGGGCGGGTTGGTACGAGCAGTACTTC CASRWDRAGWYEQYF